The clone carrying this T cell receptor beta chain showed up just a few times. This entry is derived from a study of regulatory T cells in long-lasting Graves disease. The time point: persistent/refractory GD, antithyroid drugs over 5 years with positive TRAb. PBMC RNA was the source of the TCR library. Patients hailed from an endocrinology department in Xi'an, China. Looked up from germline, CDR1 is SGHTA and CDR2 is FQGTGA. The CDR3 sequence is 17 residues long. J was trimmed by 2 bases and V by 2 bases; bases with no gene match: 6. Relying on iRepertoire HTBI primers and Arm-PCR of CDR3 regions, the team built TCR beta libraries. MiXCR, applied by TCRdb to the multiplex PCR reads, yields one record per CDR3 protein. Of approximately 380,000 distinct CDR3 sequences listed, about a fifth are singletons.

The receptor was isolated from a female donor with Graves disease. The genes are TRBV7-3 and TRBJ2-2; 9 nucleotides line up with TRBD2. The sample consisted of peripheral blood mononuclear cells (PBMCs), taken when the disease was refractory, from a patient treated with antithyroid drugs. CDR3: CASSLLASGTNTGELFF. DNA of the CDR3: TGTGCCAGCAGCTTACTGGCTAGCGGGACCAACACCGGGGAGCTGTTTTTT.